This T cell receptor (beta chain) was sequenced for a study of shared clonotypes between healthy human individuals (dated by TCRdb to between 2020 and 2021). About the study as a whole: Two women and three men aged 18 to 49 years were included in the cohort. For each donor, CD4 naive and CD4 memory were each run on three plates, CD8 naive on two plates, and CD8 memory on one plate. To estimate repertoire size and how much clonotype sharing occurs between individuals, the study deeply sequenced the blood TCR repertoires of about five healthy adults. To increase sequencing depth and limit assay-specific biases, TCR repertoire library preparation and sequencing were carried out by different laboratories using diverse techniques. Each donor's leukapheresis produced roughly between roughly 0.85 and 9.5 billion PBMCs. General findings and caveats noted by the study authors: Naive subsets generally had larger estimated clonotype richness than memory subsets did. Sampling was limited to blood, and TCR repertoires in tissue likely differ from TCR repertoires in blood. The small number of donors limited the genetic and exposure-history diversity represented. Pairwise subsampling indicated that sequencing depth was expected to affect the degree of clonotype sharing among donors. Compared with non-shared clonotypes, the clonotypes found in all four sorted-subset donors had higher generation probabilities. Sharing across a handful of donors was observed for roughly 5.4% of naive CD4, about 3.2% of naive CD8, 2.3% of memory CD4, and about 0.4% of memory CD8 clonotypes. Even with the large sequencing depth, rarefaction of the sorted-subset datasets indicated that sequencing was incomplete.

This clone was counted once. Its specific antigen is unknown. No base quality information exists; no much larger clone differs at one position. Healthy HIV-negative adults with no recently reported acute infections or vaccinations were included as donors. Every donor was a Caucasian adult living in Nashville, Tennessee, USA. CD8 memory samples combined magnetically selected CD45RO+ cells with CCR7-negative CD45RA+ effector memory (TemRA) cells. Blood was obtained by leukapheresis, after which PBMCs were separated by Ficoll-Histopaque density gradient centrifugation and cryopreserved in liquid nitrogen vapor phase. Purity and quantity of every magnetically sorted T cell population were checked by analytical flow cytometry. From each sorted fraction, genomic DNA was isolated and quantified by UV absorbance on a Nanodrop 2000c. The germline V gene encodes CDR1 MDHEN and CDR2 SYDVKM. Its CDR3 holds 16 amino acids, cysteine through phenylalanine. Only the CDR3 region is kept as DNA, spanning 48 bases read in frame from base 1. V is pared back by 2 bases and J by 0 bases, with 12 bases lying between the germline termini.

TCR CDR3 regions were amplified from genomic DNA by multiplex PCR using the deep immunoSEQ assay. Extracted genomic DNA from each cell subset was distributed evenly across all wells of several immunoSEQ 96-well plates, and each plate was treated as a replicate. For sorted subsets, each replicate PCR was loaded with approximately 200 ng genomic DNA, equivalent to approximately 33,000 T cell genomes. Purified libraries were measured with a Qubit 3.0 fluorometer, size-checked on a Bioanalyzer 2100, and measured again with the KAPA Library Quantification kit. A separate single-read 150-cycle Illumina NextSeq 550 flow cell was used to sequence each immunoSEQ 96-well plate. Concerning the study's data processing: The immunoSEQ output contained only junctional sequences without quality scores, so filtering could not match that applied to full-length reads. Sequences were annotated with PyIR, a Python wrapper for IgBLAST v1.9, and V/J genes and CDR3 were assigned using IMGT germline references. Any read was removed if the V/J assignment was weak (E-value above 1e-6), the CDR3 was missing, or the read contained stop codons, out-of-frame junctions, or ambiguous translated residues. V3J clonotypes were defined by identical inferred V gene, J gene, and CDR3 amino acid sequence. The percentage overlap between two repertoires was calculated by dividing the number of shared unique clonotypes by the size of the smaller repertoire. Repertoire richness was assessed with RTK rarefaction, the Chao1 estimator, and Recon v2.1 estimates of unobserved clonotypes. Generation probabilities for all TCRbeta clonotypes obtained by the gDNA method from a handful of donors were computed using OLGA. TCRdb mirrors the immuneACCESS table, restricted to in-frame sequences. Some clones are absent from its copies; in checked studies, under half trace to an unresolved V gene, and the reason for the others is unknown. V and J calls and clone size come straight from that table; D and trimming were deduced from the DNA. The sample yields about 690,000 clones; around 90% were counted once. Approximately 35% of the sample is in the top ten clones.

The chain uses TRBV28 and TRBJ2-3; matching of 6 bases hints at TRBD2 as the D gene. The receptor was isolated from a man in his late teens or twenties in good health. Some clones in this sample may be carry-over from other donors' samples. The sequenced sample was memory CD8+ T cells from PBMCs. The intended sense of this specimen's cell subset or site label: CD45RO+ cells pooled with CCR7-negative TemRA cells. The CDR3 sequence is CASSLTGTLSTDTQYF. DNA sequence: TGTGCCAGCAGTTTAACGGGGACTCTTAGCACAGATACGCAGTATTTT.